Each of the 29 T cell receptor beta chains below was sequenced from the same sample in a study of shared clonotypes between healthy human individuals. Data came from immunoSEQ multiplex PCR; TCRdb stores just in-frame clones and leaves some out. The data show about 600,000 clones, more than 95% seen once. Naive CD8 cells lacked CD45RO and underwent positive selection for CCR7, leaving out terminally differentiated effector memory CD45RA+ cells. Sequencing was done on a sample of naive CD8+ T cells sorted from blood. The receptors here all came from a man aged 30 to 39 in good health.

The rearrangement links TRBV9 to TRBJ2-3; D unresolved. Looked up from germline, CDR1 is SGDLS and CDR2 is YYNGEE. V lost 0 bases and J lost 2, with 13 bases in between. This CDR3 region has 16 residues. The CDR3 here is CASSVEGRTYTDTQYF. CDR3 DNA sequence: TGTGCCAGCAGCGTAGAAGGAAGAACTTACACAGATACGCAGTATTTT.

The genes are TRBV13 and TRBJ2-7; the D gene is possibly TRBD1 (6 bases). Germline V gives CDR1 PRHDT, CDR2 FYEKMQ (reference sequence). This CDR3 spans 14 amino acids. V was pared by 0 bases and J by 4 bases, with 10 bases between. The CDR3 DNA follows: TGTGCCAGCAGCTTAGGCGAACAGGGTTACGAGCAGTACTTC. It translates to CASSLGEQGYEQYF.

The CDR3 DNA follows: TGCAGCGTTCCCGGGACAGGGAGGGACTATGGCTACACCTTC. Amino acid sequence: CSVPGTGRDYGYTF. The chain is built from TRBV29-1 and TRBJ1-2; TRBD1 matches at 9 bases. The junction had 7 bases not matched to a gene; V was cut back by 5 bases and J by 3 bases. The germline V gene encodes CDR1 SQVTM and CDR2 ANQGSEA. This CDR3 comprises 14 residues.

This clone was recorded once. V gene TRBV29-1 combines with J gene TRBJ2-6; TRBD1 matches at 8 bases. The V segment lost 0 bases and the J segment 2 bases; nucleotides outside the gene matches: 6. Germline-derived CDR1 and CDR2 are SQVTM and ANQGSEA. The CDR3 loop spans 17 amino acids. The CDR3: CSVEDRGQGAGANVLTF. CDR3 DNA: TGCAGCGTTGAAGATCGAGGACAGGGCGCTGGGGCCAACGTCCTGACTTTC.

CDR3: CASSRRLAELTGELFF. CDR3 bases: TGTGCCAGCAGCAGACGACTAGCGGAGCTAACCGGGGAGCTGTTTTTT. V is TRBV5-4 and J is TRBJ2-2; 9 bases line up with TRBD2. CDR1 and CDR2 (germline): SGHNT, YYREEE (reference sequence). The CDR3 loop spans 16 amino acids. V trimming: 4 bases; J trimming: 5 bases; junction bases outside the gene matches: 9. Supplemented by reference TRBV5-4 and TRBJ2-2, the full variable domain reads ETGVTQSPTHLIKTRGQQVTLRCSSQSGHNTVSWYQQALGQGPQFIFQYYREEENGRGNFPPRFSGLQFPNYSSELNVNALELDDSALYLCASSRRLAELTGELFFGEGSRLTVL.

The chain carries TRBV19 and TRBJ1-2, with TRBD1 as a possible D gene (5 bases). The CDR3 extends over 15 amino acids. Trimming left V 6 bases short and J 6 bases short, with 20 bases between. The germline gives CDR1 LNHDA, CDR2 SQIVND (reference sequence). The CDR3 here is CASSLPNPWGDGYTF. DNA of the CDR3: TGTGCCAGTAGCCTCCCTAACCCCTGGGGCGATGGCTACACCTTC. Using reference TRBV19 and TRBJ1-2 for the parts outside the CDR3, the full variable domain is DGGITQSPKYLFRKEGQNVTLSCEQNLNHDAMYWYRQDPGQGLRLIYYSQIVNDFQKGDIAEGYSVSREKKESFPLTVTSAQKNPTAFYLCASSLPNPWGDGYTFGSGTRLTVV.

V usage is TRBV28 and J usage is TRBJ2-2; 9 bases align to TRBD1. Trimming cost V 4 bases and J 6 bases; bases outside gene matches: 6. The CDR3 loop spans 15 amino acids. CDR1 MDHEN and CDR2 SYDVKM come from the germline V gene. Written as DNA, the CDR3 is TGTGCCAGCAGTTGGCGGACAGGGGAGGCCGGGGAGCTGTTTTTT. Its protein product is CASSWRTGEAGELFF.

J is TRBJ2-7 and V is TRBV7-6; TRBD2 might be the D (5 bases). Trimming cost V 5 bases and J 3 bases, with 11 bases left between them. CDR1 and CDR2 (germline): SGHVS, FNYEAQ. This CDR3 has 13 residues. In DNA, the CDR3 is TGTGCCAGCAGCCCAACTAGGGACTACGAGCAGTACTTC. Translating it yields CASSPTRDYEQYF.

The V gene is TRBV27, the J gene TRBJ1-1, with no clear D. V lost 6 bases and J 2 bases, leaving 13 bases between the germline ends. The CDR3 totals 14 residues. Germline CDR1 MNHEY, CDR2 SMNVEV (reference sequence). Here the CDR3 DNA reads TGTGCCAGCAGCTGGAACGGTGGAAACACTGAAGCTTTCTTT. Translated, it gives CASSWNGGNTEAFF.

The chain combines TRBV28 with TRBJ1-4; the D gene is possibly TRBD1 (5 bases). Trimming took off 5 bases at V and 8 bases at J, with 15 bases between the two ends. CDR1 MDHEN and CDR2 SYDVKM come from the germline V gene. This CDR3 is 14 amino acids long. The DNA for the CDR3 is TGTGCCAGCAGTACAGGTTTGGAAGCCGAAAAACTGTTTTTT. Amino acid sequence: CASSTGLEAEKLFF. Together with reference TRBV28 and TRBJ1-4, the CDR3 gives the full variable domain: DVKVTQSSRYLVKRTGEKVFLECVQDMDHENMFWYRQDPGLGLRLIYFSYDVKMKEKGDIPEGYSVSREKKERFSLILESASTNQTSMYLCASSTGLEAEKLFFGSGTQLSVL.

CDR3 DNA: TGTGCCAGCAGCCCCGGGGAAAACAATGAGCAGTTCTTC. Translated: CASSPGENNEQFF. The chain couples TRBV7-3 to TRBJ2-1; D is perhaps TRBD2 (5 bases). Germline CDR1 is SGHTA and CDR2 is FQGTGA. V lost 5 bases, J lost 5 bases, and 10 bases lay in between. This CDR3 is 13 amino acids long.

V usage is TRBV10-1 and J usage is TRBJ2-7; the D is unclear. CDR3 length: 14 residues. Germline V lookup: CDR1 WNHNN, CDR2 SYGVQD (reference sequence). Trimming took 2 bases from V and 2 from J, leaving 10 bases between them. This CDR3 is CASSERNNAYEQYF. The CDR3 coding sequence is TGCGCCAGCAGTGAGAGGAACAACGCCTACGAGCAGTACTTC.

In this sample, this clone turned up once. The genes are TRBV5-1 and TRBJ2-7; 14 nucleotides line up with TRBD2. The CDR3 is 15 residues long. V lost 3 bases and J lost 4; bases outside the gene matches: 3. Germline V gene data show CDR1 as SGHRS and CDR2 as YFSETQ. In DNA, the CDR3 is TGCGCCAGCAGCTCGGGGACTAGCGGGGGTTACGAGCAGTACTTC. It translates to CASSSGTSGGYEQYF.

CDR3 in DNA: TGTGCCAGCAGCTCGATAGATCCTAGCGGGTCCTCCTACGAGCAGTACTTC. The encoded protein is CASSSIDPSGSSYEQYF. The chain has TRBV7-9 and TRBJ2-7; 8 bases are a match to TRBD2. After removal of 4 bases from V and 0 bases from J, the junction contained 11 bases not matched to a gene. CDR1 and CDR2 (germline): SEHNR, FQNEAQ (reference sequence). The CDR3 is made up of 17 amino acids.

CDR3 sequence reads: CASSLVPGDEQYF. The DNA for the CDR3 is TGCGCCAGCAGCTTGGTTCCCGGGGACGAGCAGTACTTC. The rearrangement links TRBV5-1 to TRBJ2-7; perhaps TRBD2 as D (5 bases). The CDR3 is made up of 13 amino acids. The germline CDR1 and CDR2 sequences are SGHRS and YFSETQ. The germline V and J ends were trimmed by 0 bases and 5 bases, with 9 bases remaining between them. The whole variable domain, remainder taken from reference TRBV5-1 and TRBJ2-7, is KAGVTQTPRYLIKTRGQQVTLSCSPISGHRSVSWYQQTPGQGLQFLFEYFSETQRNKGNFPGRFSGRQFSNSRSEMNVSTLELGDSALYLCASSLVPGDEQYFGPGTRLTVT.

The chain recombines TRBV11-2 with TRBJ2-2; 11 nucleotides line up with TRBD2. Per germline, CDR1 SGHAT and CDR2 FQNNGV. With V trimmed by 1 base and J by 7 bases, 8 bases remained unmatched. The CDR3 totals 17 residues. CDR3 residues: CASSLVLGLAGGGELFF. As DNA, the CDR3 is TGTGCCAGCAGCTTAGTCTTGGGTCTAGCGGGAGGCGGGGAGCTGTTTTTT.

The chain employs TRBV5-1 and TRBJ2-7; possibly TRBD2 for D (5 bases). The CDR3 consists of 13 residues. Germline V gives CDR1 SGHRS, CDR2 YFSETQ. V lost 3 bases, J lost 3 bases, and 10 bases lay in between. As DNA, the CDR3 is TGCGCCAGCAGCTGGGGAGTTAGCTACGAGCAGTACTTC. This gives the protein CASSWGVSYEQYF. Drawing the rest from reference TRBV5-1 and TRBJ2-7, the complete variable domain is KAGVTQTPRYLIKTRGQQVTLSCSPISGHRSVSWYQQTPGQGLQFLFEYFSETQRNKGNFPGRFSGRQFSNSRSEMNVSTLELGDSALYLCASSWGVSYEQYFGPGTRLTVT.

The gene calls are TRBV4-3 and TRBJ1-1; weak D call: TRBD1 (5 bases). This CDR3 is built from 14 residues. The V gene's germline CDR1 is LGHNA and CDR2 YSLEER. Trimming removed 5 bases from V and 7 bases from J, with 17 bases in between. CDR3 DNA: TGCGCCAGCAGCGTAACGCAGGGACTTGGTGAAGCTTTCTTT. Encoded protein: CASSVTQGLGEAFF.

The CDR3 DNA is TGTGCCAGCAGCTCGCCAAGGGACCAGTATAACAATGAGCAGTTCTTC. As protein: CASSSPRDQYNNEQFF. V and J are TRBV5-4 and TRBJ2-1; D is tentatively TRBD1 or TRBD2 (5 bases each). This CDR3 is built from 16 residues. The V and J ends lost 3 bases and 5 bases respectively, with 18 bases between them. The germline V gene encodes CDR1 SGHNT and CDR2 YYREEE (reference sequence).

The V and J genes are TRBV11-2 and TRBJ1-1, with D tentatively TRBD1 (5 bases). Germline values: CDR1 SGHAT, CDR2 FQNNGV. This CDR3 is built from 16 residues. With 0 bases removed from V and 2 bases from J, the gap between germline ends came to 13 bases. The CDR3 spells CASSLESIDSNTEAFF. DNA for the CDR3: TGTGCCAGCAGCTTAGAGTCGATTGACAGTAACACTGAAGCTTTCTTT.

This chain joins TRBV4-1 and TRBJ1-4; a possible D gene is TRBD1 (5 bases). This CDR3 region has 16 residues. V lost 4 bases and J 0 bases, leaving 12 bases between the germline ends. The V gene's germline CDR1 is MGHRA and CDR2 YSYEKL. CDR3 nucleotides: TGCGCCAGCAGCCCCATCGGGGGGGCAACTAATGAAAAACTGTTTTTT. Amino acids: CASSPIGGATNEKLFF.

DNA for the CDR3: TGTGCCAGCAGTTACTCGAGGGAACTAAGCCAAGAGACCCAGTACTTC. It specifies CASSYSRELSQETQYF. The chain joins TRBV6-6 to TRBJ2-5; tentatively, D is TRBD2 (5 bases). The ends were cut back, 0 bases at V and 1 base at J, with 12 bases in the middle. The CDR3 length is 16 residues. The germline gives CDR1 MNHNY, CDR2 SVGAGI (reference sequence).

V gene TRBV5-1 combines with J gene TRBJ2-6; the D is unclear. Trimming cost V 0 bases and J 2 bases, with 12 bases left between them. This CDR3 is built from 17 residues. Germline CDR1 SGHRS, CDR2 YFSETQ. The chain's CDR3 is CASSLEGPVAGANVLTF. The DNA of the CDR3 is TGCGCCAGCAGCTTGGAAGGGCCCGTGGCTGGGGCCAACGTCCTGACTTTC.

V gene TRBV13 combines with J gene TRBJ2-1, with 8 bases identical to TRBD2. The V gene's germline CDR1 is PRHDT and CDR2 FYEKMQ (reference sequence). The CDR3 length is 19 residues. V lost 2 bases and J lost 7; bases outside the gene matches: 19. The CDR3 DNA reads TGTGCCAGCAGCTTATTCTCCACCCTAGCGGGTATGAAGGGAAATGAGCAGTTCTTC. It translates to CASSLFSTLAGMKGNEQFF.

The genes are TRBV2 and TRBJ1-5; D not certain. Per the germline V gene, CDR1 is SNHLY and CDR2 is FYNNEI. The CDR3 spans 16 residues. Trimming pared 4 bases from V and 7 bases from J, leaving 20 bases between. The CDR3 is CASSGPLEGGPQPQHF. DNA of the CDR3: TGTGCCAGCAGTGGACCCTTAGAGGGAGGGCCCCAGCCCCAGCATTTT.

This chain joins TRBV19 and TRBJ1-5, with TRBD1 as a possible D gene (5 bases). Germline CDR1 is LNHDA and CDR2 is SQIVND (reference sequence). V shed 8 bases and J shed 0 bases, with 11 bases lying between them. This CDR3 region has 14 residues. CDR3 coding DNA: TGTGCCAGTGAGAAACAGGTTAGCAATCAGCCCCAGCATTTT. It codes for CASEKQVSNQPQHF.

This chain uses TRBV11-2 with TRBJ1-4, with no clear D. This CDR3 contains 12 residues. V was trimmed by 4 bases and J by 6 bases, leaving 6 bases between them. Germline loops: CDR1 SGHAT, CDR2 FQNNGV. CDR3 region: CASSSTYEKLFF. The CDR3 coding sequence is TGTGCCAGCAGCTCCACGTATGAAAAACTGTTTTTT.

V is TRBV28 and J is TRBJ2-1; unclear D gene. This CDR3 is 16 amino acids long. Germline-derived CDR1 and CDR2 are MDHEN and SYDVKM. Trimming stripped 1 base from V and 2 bases from J, with 12 bases between. The CDR3 DNA sequence: TGTGCCAGCAGTTTATCGTTGGCTCCTCCCTACAATGAGCAGTTCTTC. It codes for CASSLSLAPPYNEQFF.

The rearrangement uses TRBV14 and TRBJ2-1, with a weak D call TRBD2 (5 bases). The CDR3 loop spans 15 amino acids. The germline V gene has CDR1 SGHDN and CDR2 FVKESK. Trimming removed 6 bases from V and 4 bases from J, with 16 bases in between. Written as DNA, the CDR3 is TGTGCCAGCAGTCAACGGGATCCCCCGTACAATGAGCAGTTCTTC. Translation: CASSQRDPPYNEQFF. The full variable domain, completed using reference TRBV14 and TRBJ2-1, is EAGVTQFPSHSVIEKGQTVTLRCDPISGHDNLYWYRRVMGKEIKFLLHFVKESKQDESGMPNNRFLAERTGGTYSTLKVQPAELEDSGVYFCASSQRDPPYNEQFFGPGTRLTVL.